Described below is a single T cell receptor beta chain sequence and its context. Antigen: not known. The CDR3 has 12 residues. CDR1 and CDR2 (germline): MDHEN, SYDVKM. V lost 2 bases and J 5 bases, leaving 6 bases between the germline ends. Following extraction, RNA underwent reverse transcription to cDNA, which served as the sequencing template. Clones were read by immunoSEQ multiplex PCR, and TCRdb kept only the in-frame ones, dropping some. The repertoire holds about 64,000 clones, with 35% to 55% as singletons. The data originate from a study of CD8+ T cells in alopecia areata. Study in general: The percentage of affected scalp area served as the score of severity for treated patients. Whole-study findings and limits: Greater clonality was observed in lesional scalp samples, especially alopecia totalis/universalis, versus normal scalp. In blood and scalp, many expanded lesional clones persisted during tofacitinib. Tofacitinib significantly reduced both scalp clonality and expanded CD8+ clones among the top 100.

Regarding treatment: oral pan-JAK inhibitor, 5-10 mg twice daily. This sequence joins TRBV28 and TRBJ2-5; no reliable D call. Sequencing was performed on CD8+ T cells sorted from blood, taken at approximately week 36, from a patient treated with tofacitinib. This clonotype originated in a human donor with alopecia areata. CDR3 nucleotides: TGTGCCAGCAGTTTACGAGTGGAGACCCAGTACTTC. Amino acid sequence: CASSLRVETQYF.